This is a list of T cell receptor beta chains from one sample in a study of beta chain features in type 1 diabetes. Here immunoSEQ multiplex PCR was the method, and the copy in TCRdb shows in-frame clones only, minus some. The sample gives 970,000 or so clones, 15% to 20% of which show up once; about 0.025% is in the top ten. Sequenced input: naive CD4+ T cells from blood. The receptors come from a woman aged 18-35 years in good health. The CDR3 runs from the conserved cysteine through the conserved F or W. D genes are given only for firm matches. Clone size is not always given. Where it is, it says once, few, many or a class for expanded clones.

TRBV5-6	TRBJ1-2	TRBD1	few	TGTGCCAGCAGGTCACAGGGGGCGATTAACTATGGCTACACCTTC	CASRSQGAINYGYTF
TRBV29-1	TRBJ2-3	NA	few	TGCAGCGTTGAAATCACCCATAACCCAGATACGCAGTATTTT	CSVEITHNPDTQYF
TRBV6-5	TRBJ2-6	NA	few	TGTGCCAGCAGTTACGTCAAGGCCGGGGCCAACGTCCTGACTTTC	CASSYVKAGANVLTF
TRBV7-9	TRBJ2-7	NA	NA	TGTGCCAGCAGCTTAGCAGCGGCGGGGACCTACGAGCAGTACTTC	CASSLAAAGTYEQYF
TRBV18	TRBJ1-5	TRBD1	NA	TGTGCCAGCTCACCGCCGGGACAGGGCAATCAGCCCCAGCATTTT	CASSPPGQGNQPQHF
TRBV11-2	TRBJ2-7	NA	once	TGTGCCAGCAGCGGCAGGGGTTCGGGTGAGCAGTACTTC	CASSGRGSGEQYF
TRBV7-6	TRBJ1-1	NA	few	TGTGCCAGCAGCCCCGTAATGAACACTGAAGCTTTCTTT	CASSPVMNTEAFF
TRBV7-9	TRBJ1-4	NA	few	TGTGCCAGCAGCTTAGACAGGAACCCAATGTGGCTGTTTTTT	CASSLDRNPMWLFF
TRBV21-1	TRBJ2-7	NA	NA	TGTGCCAGCAGCCCTCGGACAGAACACTACGAGCAGTACTTC	CASSPRTEHYEQYF
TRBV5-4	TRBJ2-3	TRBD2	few	TGTGCCAGCAGCTTTGCGGGAGATTTTACAGATACGCAGTATTTT	CASSFAGDFTDTQYF
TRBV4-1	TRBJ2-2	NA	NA	TGCGCCAGCAGCCAATCCCGGGATTCGTTGGGGTTCGGGGAGCTGTTTTTT	CASSQSRDSLGFGELFF
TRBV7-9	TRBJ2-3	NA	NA	TGTGCCAGCAGCTTATCAGGGGCCGCAGATACGCAGTATTTT	CASSLSGAADTQYF
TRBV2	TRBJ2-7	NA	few	TGTGCCAGCAGTGAGGGGGTTGCCGGCAGTTCAAACTTCTTC	CASSEGVAGSSNFF
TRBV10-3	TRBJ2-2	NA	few	TGTGCCATCAGTGAGTCGAAGGCCGGGAACACCGGGGAGCTGTTTTTT	CAISESKAGNTGELFF
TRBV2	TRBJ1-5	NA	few	TGTGCCAGCACCCGGGCAACCTCCCAGCCCCAGCATTTT	CASTRATSQPQHF
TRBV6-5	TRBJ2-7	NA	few	TGTGCCAGCAGTTACTCAGGACGTGGCGAGCAGTACTTC	CASSYSGRGEQYF
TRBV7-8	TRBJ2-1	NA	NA	TGTGCCAGCAGCTTAGCCCGAGCGCACTCCTACAATGAGCAGTTCTTC	CASSLARAHSYNEQFF
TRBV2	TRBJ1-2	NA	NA	TGTGCCAGCAGTGAAAGCCCGGCCAGGGCCTATGGCTACACCTTC	CASSESPARAYGYTF
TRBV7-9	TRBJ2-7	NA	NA	TGTGCCAGCAGCCTGGGACTGGACGAGCAGTACTTC	CASSLGLDEQYF
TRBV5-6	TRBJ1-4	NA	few	TGTGCCAGCAGCTTCCGGGGGACATTCGAAAAACTGTTTTTT	CASSFRGTFEKLFF
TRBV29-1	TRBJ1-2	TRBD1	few	TGCAGTCACTTAAAAACAGGGGGAAGAGGCTACACCTTC	CSHLKTGGRGYTF
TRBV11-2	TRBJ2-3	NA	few	TGTGCCAGCAGCCCCCGTGGGGTCGGAGTGCGGATAAGCACAGATACGCAGTATTTT	CASSPRGVGVRISTDTQYF
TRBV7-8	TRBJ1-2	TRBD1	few	TGTGCCAGCAGCTTGCAACGGGGGACAGGGTATGGCTACACCTTC	CASSLQRGTGYGYTF
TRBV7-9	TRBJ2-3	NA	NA	TGTGCCAGCAGCTTAGGCAGGGAGCGCACAGATACGCAGTATTTT	CASSLGRERTDTQYF
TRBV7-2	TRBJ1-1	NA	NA	TGTGCCAGCAGCAAACAGCAGAACACTGAAGCTTTCTTT	CASSKQQNTEAFF
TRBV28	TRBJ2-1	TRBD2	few	TGTGCCAGCAGTTTATGGGCTAGCGGGAGCCCAGGTGAGCAGTTCTTC	CASSLWASGSPGEQFF